Presented here are 12 T cell receptor beta chains from one specimen sequenced in a study of blood T cell repertoires in COVID-19. The protocol was immunoSEQ multiplex PCR, while the TCRdb copy is restricted to in-frame clones and leaves out a portion. This sample has 250,000 or so clones, with about nine tenths found just once. Source material: PBMCs or T cells enriched from blood (not recorded which). These receptors were collected from a man in his fifties or sixties who had been exposed to COVID-19.

The gene calls are TRBV5-1 and TRBJ2-5, with 9 positions matching TRBD1. This CDR3 contains 15 residues. Germline values: CDR1 SGHRS, CDR2 YFSETQ. Trimming removed 1 base from V and 2 bases from J; junction bases left unmatched: 3. The CDR3 loop reads CASSLFGQGQETQYF. The CDR3 DNA follows: TGCGCCAGCAGCTTGTTTGGACAGGGGCAAGAGACCCAGTACTTC.

The genes are TRBV5-1 and TRBJ2-7; TRBD1 matches at 8 bases. The J segment lost 11 bases and the V segment lost 4 bases, leaving 11 bases of the junction unmatched. Per the germline V gene, CDR1 is SGHRS and CDR2 is YFSETQ. The CDR3 covers 13 residues. Written as DNA, the CDR3 is TGCGCCAGCAGCGCGCCTGGGACAGGCTCGGAGTACTTC. Translating it yields CASSAPGTGSEYF.

The rearrangement links TRBV7-3 to TRBJ2-1, with 16 nucleotides matching TRBD2. The CDR3 totals 16 residues. The germline CDR1 and CDR2 sequences are SGHTA and FQGTGA. V lost 0 bases to trimming and J lost 12 bases; unmatched junction nucleotides: 5. The CDR3 DNA sequence: TGTGCCAGCAGCTTAACGGGACTAGCGGGAGGGCCTGGGCAGTTCTTC. Encoded protein: CASSLTGLAGGPGQFF.

This sequence joins TRBV7-3 and TRBJ1-1; tentative D call: TRBD1 (6 bases). Germline V gene lookup returns CDR1 SGHTA and CDR2 FQGTGA. V was clipped by 2 bases and J by 1 base, with 11 bases between them. The CDR3 has 15 residues. CDR3 in DNA: TGTGCCAGCAGCTTATATGGGGGACAGAACACTGAAGCTTTCTTT. This gives the protein CASSLYGGQNTEAFF.

This chain links TRBV5-6 with TRBJ2-3; TRBD2 might be the D (6 bases). CDR3 length: 16 residues. Germline values: CDR1 SGHDT, CDR2 YYEEEE. Trimming took 3 bases from V and 2 from J, leaving 16 bases between them. The CDR3 DNA follows: TGTGCCAGCAGCTCAAGGCGGGACGCCTACACAGATACGCAGTATTTT. Amino acids: CASSSRRDAYTDTQYF.

This chain connects TRBV28 to TRBJ2-3; 7 bases align to TRBD1. CDR3 length: 15 residues. The germline gives CDR1 MDHEN, CDR2 SYDVKM. V lost 1 base to trimming and J lost 1 base; unmatched junction nucleotides: 2. CDR3 in amino acids: CASSLFTGGTDTQYF. The CDR3 DNA reads as TGTGCCAGCAGTTTATTCACAGGGGGCACAGATACGCAGTATTTT. Based on the CDR3 plus reference TRBV28 and TRBJ2-3, the full variable domain is DVKVTQSSRYLVKRTGEKVFLECVQDMDHENMFWYRQDPGLGLRLIYFSYDVKMKEKGDIPEGYSVSREKKERFSLILESASTNQTSMYLCASSLFTGGTDTQYFGPGTRLTVL.

The rearrangement uses TRBV30 and TRBJ1-4; possibly TRBD1 for D (5 bases). V was shortened by 0 bases and J by 5 bases, with 22 bases between the two germline ends. Germline V gene data show CDR1 as GTSNPN and CDR2 as SVGIG (reference sequence). This CDR3 is built from 18 residues. The CDR3 spells CAWSVGARVSFSNEKLFF. CDR3 nucleotide sequence: TGTGCCTGGAGTGTAGGAGCCAGGGTTTCCTTCTCCAATGAAAAACTGTTTTTT.

This chain connects TRBV11-3 to TRBJ2-1, with a tentative D call TRBD2 (6 bases). V was shortened by 1 base and J by 2 bases, with 9 bases between the two germline ends. CDR1 and CDR2 from the germline V gene are SGHNT and YENEEA. This CDR3 region has 15 residues. The CDR3 DNA reads TGTGCCAGCAGCTTAGGCGGGATTACCTACAATGAGCAGTTCTTC. Residues: CASSLGGITYNEQFF.

The V gene is TRBV2, the J gene TRBJ1-1, with D possibly matching TRBD1 (5 bases). CDR1 is SNHLY and CDR2 is FYNNEI in the germline V gene. Trimming took off 5 bases at V and 6 bases at J, with 10 bases between the two ends. The CDR3 covers 12 residues. The CDR3: CASSIQTAEAFF. The CDR3, as DNA: TGTGCCAGCAGTATCCAGACAGCTGAAGCTTTCTTT. The full variable domain, completed using reference TRBV2 and TRBJ1-1, is EPEVTQTPSHQVTQMGQEVILRCVPISNHLYFYWYRQILGQKVEFLVSFYNNEISEKSEIFDDQFSVERPDGSNFTLKIRSTKLEDSAMYFCASSIQTAEAFFGQGTRLTVV.

The CDR3 loop reads CATSESPTGGELFF. The DNA for the CDR3 is TGTGCCACCAGTGAGTCCCCCACGGGCGGGGAGCTGTTTTTT. The chain combines TRBV24-1 with TRBJ2-2; no clear D. CDR1 KGHDR and CDR2 SFDVKD come from the germline V gene. CDR3 length: 14 amino acids. Between the trimmed V and J ends, which lost 4 bases and 7 bases, there was a span of 12 bases.

V and J are TRBV4-1 and TRBJ2-3; 10 bases agree with TRBD2. This CDR3 comprises 18 residues. Trimming took 3 bases from V and 2 from J; bases not matched to a gene: 11. CDR1 is MGHRA and CDR2 is YSYEKL in the germline V gene. CDR3 in DNA: TGCGCCAGCAGCCAGACTCCACGCCTAGCGGGGGTCACAGATACGCAGTATTTT. Amino acid sequence: CASSQTPRLAGVTDTQYF.

The chain joins TRBV5-4 to TRBJ1-1, with D unresolved. The CDR3 spans 13 residues. Trimming pared 3 bases from V and 4 bases from J, leaving 10 bases between. Germline V gene data show CDR1 as SGHNT and CDR2 as YYREEE (reference sequence). In DNA, the CDR3 is TGTGCCAGCAGCTACGCGGTGTTCACTGAAGCTTTCTTT. As protein: CASSYAVFTEAFF.